One T cell receptor (beta chain) is described in this entry. Antigen unknown. These data originate in a study of shared clonotypes between healthy human individuals. Study summary: Three plates were used per donor for CD4 naive, three for CD4 memory, two for CD8 naive and one for CD8 memory. Findings and limits, study-wide: About 5% of naive CD4 clonotypes were shared across a handful of donors.

Sequencing used immunoSEQ multiplex PCR; TCRdb keeps in-frame clones, though not all of them. This sample has around 580,000 clones, with roughly 98% found just once. Naive CD8 cells, CD45RO-negative and positively selected for CCR7, excluded terminally differentiated effector memory CD45RA+ cells. Sequenced: naive CD8+ T cells sorted from blood. The source of this sequence is a man aged 25 to 40 in good health.

This chain's CDR3 is CASSHPQGGSGYTF. CDR3 sequence (DNA): TGTGCCAGCAGCCACCCTCAGGGGGGCAGCGGCTACACCTTC. The chain employs TRBV5-5 and TRBJ1-2; 7 bases are a match to TRBD1. The CDR3 length is 14 residues. V was clipped by 4 bases and J by 8 bases; unmatched bases: 11. Germline-derived CDR1 and CDR2 are SGHKS and YYEKEE (reference sequence). The whole variable domain, remainder taken from reference TRBV5-5 and TRBJ1-2, is DAGVTQSPTHLIKTRGQQVTLRCSPISGHKSVSWYQQVLGQGPQFIFQYYEKEERGRGNFPDRFSARQFPNYSSELNVNALLLGDSALYLCASSHPQGGSGYTFGSGTRLTVV.